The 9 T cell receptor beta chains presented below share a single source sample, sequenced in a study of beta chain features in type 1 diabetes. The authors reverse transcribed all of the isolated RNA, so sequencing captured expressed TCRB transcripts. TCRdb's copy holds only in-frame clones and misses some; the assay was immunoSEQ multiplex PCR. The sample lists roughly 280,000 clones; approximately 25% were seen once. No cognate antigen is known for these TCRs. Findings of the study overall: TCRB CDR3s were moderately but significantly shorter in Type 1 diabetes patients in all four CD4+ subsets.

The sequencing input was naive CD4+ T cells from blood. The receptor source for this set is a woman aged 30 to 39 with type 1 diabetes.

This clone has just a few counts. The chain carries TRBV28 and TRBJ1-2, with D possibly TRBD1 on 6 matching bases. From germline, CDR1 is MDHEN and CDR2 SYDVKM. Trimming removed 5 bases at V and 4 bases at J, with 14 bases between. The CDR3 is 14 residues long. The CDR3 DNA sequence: TGTGCCAGCAGTCCAAACAGGGCAGGCTATGGCTACACCTTC. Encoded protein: CASSPNRAGYGYTF.

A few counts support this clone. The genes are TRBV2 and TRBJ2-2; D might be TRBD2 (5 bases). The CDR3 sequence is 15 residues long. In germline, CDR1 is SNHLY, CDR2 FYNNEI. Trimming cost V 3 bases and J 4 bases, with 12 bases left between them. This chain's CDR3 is CASSEREPSTGELFF. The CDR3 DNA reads TGTGCCAGCAGTGAGAGGGAACCCTCCACCGGGGAGCTGTTTTTT.

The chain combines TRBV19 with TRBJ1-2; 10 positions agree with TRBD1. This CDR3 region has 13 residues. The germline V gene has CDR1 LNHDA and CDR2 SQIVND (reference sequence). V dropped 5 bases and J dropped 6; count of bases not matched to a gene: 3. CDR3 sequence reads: CASSLTGGDGYTF. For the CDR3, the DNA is TGTGCCAGTAGTCTGACAGGGGGCGATGGCTACACCTTC.

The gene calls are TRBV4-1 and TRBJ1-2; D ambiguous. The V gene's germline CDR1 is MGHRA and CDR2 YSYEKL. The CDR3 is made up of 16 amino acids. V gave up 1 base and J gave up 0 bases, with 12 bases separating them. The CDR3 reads CASSQVSLPANYGYTF. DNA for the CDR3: TGCGCCAGCAGCCAAGTATCCCTACCTGCTAACTATGGCTACACCTTC.

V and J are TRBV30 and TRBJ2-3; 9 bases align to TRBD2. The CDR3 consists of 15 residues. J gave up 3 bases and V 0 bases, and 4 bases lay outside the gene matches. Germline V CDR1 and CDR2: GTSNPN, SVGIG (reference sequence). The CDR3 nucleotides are TGTGCCTGGAGTGTACATAGCGGGAGAACAGATACGCAGTATTTT. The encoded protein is CAWSVHSGRTDTQYF.

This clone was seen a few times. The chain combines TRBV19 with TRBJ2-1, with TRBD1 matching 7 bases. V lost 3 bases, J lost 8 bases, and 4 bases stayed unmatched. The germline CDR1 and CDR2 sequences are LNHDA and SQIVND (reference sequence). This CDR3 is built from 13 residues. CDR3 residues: CASSITDRDEQFF. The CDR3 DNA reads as TGTGCCAGTAGTATCACTGACAGGGATGAGCAGTTCTTC.

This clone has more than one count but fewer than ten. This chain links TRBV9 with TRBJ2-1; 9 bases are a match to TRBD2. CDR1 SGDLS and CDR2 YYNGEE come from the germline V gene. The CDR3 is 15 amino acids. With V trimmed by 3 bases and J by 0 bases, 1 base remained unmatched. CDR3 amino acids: CASSDSGSSYNEQFF. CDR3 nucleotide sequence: TGTGCCAGCAGCGATAGCGGGAGCTCCTACAATGAGCAGTTCTTC.

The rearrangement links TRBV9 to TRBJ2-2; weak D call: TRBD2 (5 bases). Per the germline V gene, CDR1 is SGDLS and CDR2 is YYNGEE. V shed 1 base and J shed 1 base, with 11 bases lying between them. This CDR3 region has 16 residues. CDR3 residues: CASSVHLAGNTGELFF. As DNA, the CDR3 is TGTGCCAGCAGCGTACACCTCGCGGGGAACACCGGGGAGCTGTTTTTT.

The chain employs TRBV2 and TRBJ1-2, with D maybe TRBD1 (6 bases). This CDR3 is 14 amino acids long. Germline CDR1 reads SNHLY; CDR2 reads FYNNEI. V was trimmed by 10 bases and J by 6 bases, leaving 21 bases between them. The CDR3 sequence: CATRLQGGVHGYTF. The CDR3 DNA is TGTGCCACCCGCTTACAGGGAGGGGTGCATGGCTACACCTTC. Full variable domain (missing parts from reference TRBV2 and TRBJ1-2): EPEVTQTPSHQVTQMGQEVILRCVPISNHLYFYWYRQILGQKVEFLVSFYNNEISEKSEIFDDQFSVERPDGSNFTLKIRSTKLEDSAMYFCATRLQGGVHGYTFGSGTRLTVV.